This T cell receptor beta chain was profiled in a study of T cells in Graves' hyperthyroidism and ophthalmopathy. In this sample, this clonotype turned up a few times. Its cognate antigen is unknown. TCR beta CDR3 regions were amplified from RNA transcripts. First-round RT-PCR of the TCR CDR3 relied on the HTBI primer set. Each CDR3 protein is one row after TCRdb ran MiXCR on the multiplex PCR reads. The repertoire includes fewer than 700,000 distinct CDR3 sequences, more than 15% of them detected once, and roughly 15% sits in the top ten. CDR3 length: 15 amino acids. V shed 3 bases and J shed 0 bases, with 10 bases lying between them. Together with thyroid ultrasound, orbital computed tomography, serum thyroxine and TRAb, clinical symptoms were used for diagnoses. Out of roughly 10 ml of fresh peripheral blood came the PBMCs. Study-wide findings and caveats: Model output signaled ophthalmopathy a median approximately 6 months ahead of onset.

The material sequenced was blood. The clonotype was recovered from a woman aged 18 to 35 with Graves' ophthalmopathy. The chain has TRBV12-3 or TRBV12-4 and TRBJ2-3, with D hard to call. This chain's CDR3 is CASSFATSSTDTQYF. The CDR3 nucleotides are TGTGCCAGCAGTTTCGCGACTTCTAGCACAGATACGCAGTATTTT.